Presented here are 3 T cell receptor beta chains from one specimen sequenced in a study of blood T cell repertoires in COVID-19. TCRdb's copy holds only in-frame clones and misses some; the assay was immunoSEQ multiplex PCR. The repertoire has 210,000 or so clones, roughly 82% of them found once; the top ten carry around 12%. Sequenced input: peripheral blood. The origin of the receptors is a woman in her thirties or forties with acute or convalescent COVID-19.

J is TRBJ1-1 and V is TRBV11-2; TRBD1 matches at 7 bases. This CDR3 comprises 16 residues. The V gene's germline CDR1 is SGHAT and CDR2 FQNNGV. V lost 3 bases and J lost 5; bases outside the gene matches: 12. CDR3 sequence reads: CASSFESRTGGTEAFF. CDR3 sequence (DNA): TGTGCCAGCAGCTTCGAAAGCAGGACAGGAGGGACTGAAGCTTTCTTT.

The chain carries TRBV4-3 and TRBJ1-1; 8 bases align to TRBD1. This CDR3 has 17 residues. Germline trimming cut 2 bases from V and 0 bases from J; bases unmatched to any gene: 8. Germline-derived CDR1 and CDR2 are LGHNA and YSLEER. The CDR3 DNA sequence: TGCGCCAGCAGCCAAAGCAGGGGGCTTGCCTTGAACACTGAAGCTTTCTTT. Translating it yields CASSQSRGLALNTEAFF.

The J gene is TRBJ2-3, the V gene TRBV18, with 11 nucleotides matching TRBD2. Trimming cost V 6 bases and J 2 bases; bases outside gene matches: 13. The CDR3 has 18 amino acids. Germline CDR1 is KGHSH and CDR2 is LQKENI. The chain's CDR3 is CASSQLRLAGGTTDTQYF. CDR3 bases: TGTGCCAGCTCCCAGCTTAGGCTAGCGGGAGGAACCACAGATACGCAGTATTTT.